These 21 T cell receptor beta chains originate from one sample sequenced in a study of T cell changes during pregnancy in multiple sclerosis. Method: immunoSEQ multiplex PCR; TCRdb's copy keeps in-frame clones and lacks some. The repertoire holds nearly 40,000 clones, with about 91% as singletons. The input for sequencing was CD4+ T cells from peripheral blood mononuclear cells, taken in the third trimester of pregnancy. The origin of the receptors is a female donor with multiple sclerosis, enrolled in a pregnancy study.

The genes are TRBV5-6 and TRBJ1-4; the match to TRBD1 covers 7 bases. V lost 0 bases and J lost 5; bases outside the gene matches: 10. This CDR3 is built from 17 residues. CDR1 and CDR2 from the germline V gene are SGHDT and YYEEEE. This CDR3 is CASSLVIPGQKNEKLFF. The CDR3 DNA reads TGTGCCAGCAGCTTGGTGATTCCGGGACAGAAAAATGAAAAACTGTTTTTT.

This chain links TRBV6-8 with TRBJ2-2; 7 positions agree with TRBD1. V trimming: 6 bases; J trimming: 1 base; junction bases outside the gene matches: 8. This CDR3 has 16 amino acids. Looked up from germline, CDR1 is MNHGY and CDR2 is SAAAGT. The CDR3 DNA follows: TGTGCCAGCAGGAAGTATGGACAGGAGAACACCGGGGAGCTGTTTTTT. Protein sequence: CASRKYGQENTGELFF.

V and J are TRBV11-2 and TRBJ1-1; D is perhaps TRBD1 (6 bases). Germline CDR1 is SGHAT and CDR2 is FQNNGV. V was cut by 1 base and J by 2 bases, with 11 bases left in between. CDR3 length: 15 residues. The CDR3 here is CASSLGRQVNTEAFF. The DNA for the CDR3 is TGTGCCAGCAGCTTAGGTAGACAGGTAAACACTGAAGCTTTCTTT. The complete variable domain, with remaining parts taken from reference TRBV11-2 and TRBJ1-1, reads EAGVAQSPRYKIIEKRQSVAFWCNPISGHATLYWYQQILGQGPKLLIQFQNNGVVDDSQLPKDRFSAERLKGVDSTLKIQPAKLEDSAVYLCASSLGRQVNTEAFFGQGTRLTVV.

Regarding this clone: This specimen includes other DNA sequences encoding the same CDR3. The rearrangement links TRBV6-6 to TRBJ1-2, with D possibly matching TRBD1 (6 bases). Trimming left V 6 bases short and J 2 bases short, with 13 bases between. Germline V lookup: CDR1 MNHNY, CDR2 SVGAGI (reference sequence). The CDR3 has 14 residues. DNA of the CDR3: TGTGCCAGCAGCGACCGGACAGACAACTATGGCTACACCTTC. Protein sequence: CASSDRTDNYGYTF.

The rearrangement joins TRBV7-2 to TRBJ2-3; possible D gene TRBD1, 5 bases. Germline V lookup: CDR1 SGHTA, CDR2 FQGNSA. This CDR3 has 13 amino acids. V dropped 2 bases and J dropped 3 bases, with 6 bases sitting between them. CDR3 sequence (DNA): TGTGCCAGCAGCTTACGACAGACAGATACGCAGTATTTT. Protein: CASSLRQTDTQYF. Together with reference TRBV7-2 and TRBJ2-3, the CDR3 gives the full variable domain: GAGVSQSPSNKVTEKGKDVELRCDPISGHTALYWYRQSLGQGLEFLIYFQGNSAPDKSGLPSDRFSAERTGGSVSTLTIQRTQQEDSAVYLCASSLRQTDTQYFGPGTRLTVL.

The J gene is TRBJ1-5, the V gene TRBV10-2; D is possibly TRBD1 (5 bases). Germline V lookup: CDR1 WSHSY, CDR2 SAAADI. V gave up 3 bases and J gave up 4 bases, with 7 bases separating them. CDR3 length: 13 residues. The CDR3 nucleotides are TGCGCCAGCAGTGATCGGACAAATCAGCCCCAGCATTTT. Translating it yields CASSDRTNQPQHF.

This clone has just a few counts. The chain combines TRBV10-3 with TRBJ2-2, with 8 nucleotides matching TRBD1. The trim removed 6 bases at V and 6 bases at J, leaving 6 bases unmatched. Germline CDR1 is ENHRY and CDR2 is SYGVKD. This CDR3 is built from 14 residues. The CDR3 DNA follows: TGTGCCATCAGATCAGACAGGGGCGCCGGGGAGCTGTTTTTT. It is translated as CAIRSDRGAGELFF.

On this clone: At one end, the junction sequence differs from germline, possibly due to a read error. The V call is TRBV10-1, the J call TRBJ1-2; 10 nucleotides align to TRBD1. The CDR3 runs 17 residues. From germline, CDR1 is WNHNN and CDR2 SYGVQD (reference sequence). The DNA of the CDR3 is TGCGCCAGCAGGGAGTGGGACAGGGGTACAGAATGCTATGGCTACACCTTC. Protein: CASREWDRGTECYGYTF.

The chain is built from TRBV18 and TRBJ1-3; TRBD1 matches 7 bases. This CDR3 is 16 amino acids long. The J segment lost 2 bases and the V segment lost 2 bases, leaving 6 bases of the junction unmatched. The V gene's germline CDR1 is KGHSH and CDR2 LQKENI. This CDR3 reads CASSPGTEVTGNTIYF. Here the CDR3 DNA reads TGTGCCAGCTCACCAGGGACAGAAGTAACTGGAAACACCATATATTTT.

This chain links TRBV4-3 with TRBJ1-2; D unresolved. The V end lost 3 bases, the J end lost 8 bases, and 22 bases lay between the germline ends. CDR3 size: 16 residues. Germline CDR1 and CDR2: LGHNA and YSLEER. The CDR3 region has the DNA TGCGCCAGCAGCCAGTCAGCAGTCAGCGGATGGTCAGGCTACACCTTC. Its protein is CASSQSAVSGWSGYTF.

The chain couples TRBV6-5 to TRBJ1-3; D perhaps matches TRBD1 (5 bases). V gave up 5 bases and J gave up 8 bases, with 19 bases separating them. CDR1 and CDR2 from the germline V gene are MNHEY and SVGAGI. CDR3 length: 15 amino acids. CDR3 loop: CASSARGAGRYTIYF. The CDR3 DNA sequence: TGTGCCAGCAGTGCCCGCGGGGCCGGGAGGTACACCATATATTTT.

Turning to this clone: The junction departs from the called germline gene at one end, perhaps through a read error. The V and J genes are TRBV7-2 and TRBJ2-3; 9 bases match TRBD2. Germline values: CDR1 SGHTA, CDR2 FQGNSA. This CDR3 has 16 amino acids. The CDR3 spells CASTLQASGMLDTQYF. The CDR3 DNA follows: TGTGCCAGCACCTTACAGGCTAGCGGGATGTTGGATACGCAGTATTTT. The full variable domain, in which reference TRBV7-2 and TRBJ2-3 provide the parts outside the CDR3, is GAGVSQSPSNKVTEKGKDVELRCDPISGHTALYWYRQSLGQGLEFLIYFQGNSAPDKSGLPSDRFSAERTGGSVSTLTIQRTQQEDSAVYLCASTLQASGMLDTQYFGPGTRLTVL.

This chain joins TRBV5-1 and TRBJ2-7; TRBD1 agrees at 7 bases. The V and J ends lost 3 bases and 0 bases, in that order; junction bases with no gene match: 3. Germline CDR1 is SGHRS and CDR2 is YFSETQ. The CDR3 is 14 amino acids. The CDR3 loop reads CASSSGQPSYEQYF. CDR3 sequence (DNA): TGCGCCAGCAGCTCGGGACAGCCCTCCTACGAGCAGTACTTC.

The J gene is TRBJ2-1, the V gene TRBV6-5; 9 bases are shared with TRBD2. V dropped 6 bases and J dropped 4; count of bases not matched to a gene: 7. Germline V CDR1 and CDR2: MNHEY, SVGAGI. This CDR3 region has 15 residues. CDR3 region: CASSLGTSIYNEQFF. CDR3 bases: TGTGCCAGCAGCCTCGGGACTAGCATTTACAATGAGCAGTTCTTC.

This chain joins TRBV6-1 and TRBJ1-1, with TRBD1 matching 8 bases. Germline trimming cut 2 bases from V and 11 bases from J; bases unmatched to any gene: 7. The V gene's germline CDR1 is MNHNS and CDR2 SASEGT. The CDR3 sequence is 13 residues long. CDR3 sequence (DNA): TGTGCCAGCAGTGAATCACTGACAGGGGTGGCTTTCTTT. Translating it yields CASSESLTGVAFF.

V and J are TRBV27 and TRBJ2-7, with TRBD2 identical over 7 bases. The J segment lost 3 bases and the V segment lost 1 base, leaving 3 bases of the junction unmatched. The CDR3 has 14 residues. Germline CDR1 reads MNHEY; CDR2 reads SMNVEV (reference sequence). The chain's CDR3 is CASSLWGTNYEQYF. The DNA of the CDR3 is TGTGCCAGCAGTTTATGGGGGACTAACTACGAGCAGTACTTC.

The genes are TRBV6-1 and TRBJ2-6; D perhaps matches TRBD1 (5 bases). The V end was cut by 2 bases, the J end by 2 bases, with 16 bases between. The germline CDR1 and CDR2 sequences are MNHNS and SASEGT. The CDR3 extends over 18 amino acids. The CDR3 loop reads CASSEQGAGWAGANVLTF. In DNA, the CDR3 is TGTGCCAGCAGTGAACAGGGCGCAGGGTGGGCTGGGGCCAACGTCCTGACTTTC.

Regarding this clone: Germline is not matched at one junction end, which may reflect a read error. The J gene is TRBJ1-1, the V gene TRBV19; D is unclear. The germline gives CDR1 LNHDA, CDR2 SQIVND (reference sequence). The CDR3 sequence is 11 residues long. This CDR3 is CATSRNTEAFF. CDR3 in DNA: TGTGCCACTAGTCGGAACACTGAAGCTTTCTTT.

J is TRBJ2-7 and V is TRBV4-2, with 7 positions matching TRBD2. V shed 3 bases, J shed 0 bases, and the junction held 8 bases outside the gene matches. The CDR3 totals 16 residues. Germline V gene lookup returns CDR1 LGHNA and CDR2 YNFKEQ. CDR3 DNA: TGTGCCAGCAGCCAGGGGGGGGGTACCCCCTCCTACGAGCAGTACTTC. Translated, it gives CASSQGGGTPSYEQYF.

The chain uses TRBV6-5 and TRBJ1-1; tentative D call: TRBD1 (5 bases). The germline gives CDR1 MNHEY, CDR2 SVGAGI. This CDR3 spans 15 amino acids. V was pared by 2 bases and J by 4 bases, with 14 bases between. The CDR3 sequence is CASSYSRAASTEAFF. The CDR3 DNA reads TGTGCCAGCAGTTACAGCAGGGCGGCCAGCACTGAAGCTTTCTTT.

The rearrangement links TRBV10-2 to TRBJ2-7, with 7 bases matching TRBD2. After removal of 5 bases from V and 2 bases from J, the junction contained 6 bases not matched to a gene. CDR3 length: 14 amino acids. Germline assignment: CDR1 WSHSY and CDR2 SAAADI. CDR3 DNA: TGCGCCAGCAGTTTCGGGAGGCGTACCTACGAGCAGTACTTC. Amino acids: CASSFGRRTYEQYF.